Listed below are T cell receptor beta chains from one sample, sequenced in a study of identifying expanded T cells in peripheral blood. Only in-frame clones appear in the TCRdb table, and some are missing; sequencing was by immunoSEQ multiplex PCR. The table lists under 90,000 clones, about nine tenths of them singletons. Material: blood. These receptors originate from a person aged 18-69 years in good health. The CDR3 runs from the conserved cysteine through the conserved F or W. A D gene is named only where the DNA matches it firmly. Clone sizes are given selectively: once, few, many, or a class where the clone is expanded.

J gene | D gene | V gene | clone size | CDR3 protein | CDR3 DNA
TRBJ2-7 | TRBD1 | TRBV5-4 | NA | CASSLSTGAFPYEQYF | TGTGCCAGCAGCTTGAGTACAGGGGCATTTCCCTACGAGCAGTACTTC
TRBJ2-7 | TRBD1 | TRBV18 | NA | CASSPSTGTGRYEQYF | TGTGCCAGCTCACCATCAACCGGGACAGGTCGATACGAGCAGTACTTC
TRBJ2-7 | NA | TRBV14 | few | CASSQVPGTGSYEQYF | TGTGCCAGCAGCCAAGTTCCAGGGACGGGATCCTACGAGCAGTACTTC
TRBJ1-1 | TRBD1 | TRBV4-3 | NA | CASSLRQGNTEAFF | TGCGCCAGCAGCCTCCGACAGGGGAACACTGAAGCTTTCTTT
TRBJ2-3 | NA | TRBV18 | NA | CASSPSRGDTQYF | TGTGCCAGCTCACCTTCCCGAGGGGATACGCAGTATTTT
TRBJ1-5 | NA | TRBV6-5 | NA | CASGDWNQPQHF | TGTGCCAGCGGAGATTGGAATCAGCCCCAGCATTTT
TRBJ1-2 | NA | TRBV7-2 | NA | CASSLGFGMPYGYTF | TGTGCCAGCAGCTTAGGCTTTGGCATGCCCTATGGCTACACCTTC
TRBJ2-7 | TRBD1 | TRBV28 | NA | CASSLRGRSSYEQYF | TGTGCCAGCAGCCTCAGGGGGCGTAGCTCCTACGAGCAGTACTTC
TRBJ2-5 | NA | TRBV10-3 | NA | CAISENGGQYF | TGTGCCATCAGTGAGAACGGGGGCCAGTACTTC
TRBJ2-5 | NA | TRBV28 | NA | CASSSLRFGRLQETQYF | TGTGCCAGCAGTTCTCTACGATTCGGGAGACTACAAGAGACCCAGTACTTC
TRBJ1-6 | TRBD1 | TRBV10-1 | NA | CAALLTLGQGRSNSPLHF | TGCGCCGCCCTCCTGACCCTAGGACAGGGGAGGTCGAATTCACCCCTCCACTTT
TRBJ1-2 | NA | TRBV5-6 | NA | CASSSYSSGRRIYGYTF | TGTGCCAGCAGCTCATATAGCTCGGGACGGCGGATCTATGGCTACACCTTC
TRBJ1-2 | TRBD1 | TRBV2 | few | CASSETGGLYGYTF | TGTGCCAGCAGTGAAACAGGGGGCTTGTATGGCTACACCTTC
TRBJ2-1 | TRBD2 | TRBV6-6 | NA | CASSSSGNNNEQFF | TGTGCCAGCAGTTCTAGCGGGAACAACAATGAGCAGTTCTTC
TRBJ2-1 | TRBD2 | TRBV4-3 | NA | CASSQRPGLAGFADEQFF | TGCGCCAGCAGCCAACGGCCGGGACTAGCGGGATTTGCGGATGAGCAGTTCTTC
TRBJ1-1 | NA | TRBV20-1 | NA | CSANFYQAFF | TGCAGTGCTAATTTCTACCAAGCTTTCTTT
TRBJ1-1 | TRBD1 | TRBV7-9 | NA | CASSLNVGQGANTEAFF | TGTGCCAGCAGCTTAAATGTCGGACAGGGGGCGAACACTGAAGCTTTCTTT
TRBJ1-2 | NA | TRBV6-5 | NA | CASKEGQNYGYTF | TGTGCCAGCAAAGAGGGACAAAACTATGGCTACACCTTC
TRBJ2-1 | NA | TRBV5-1 | NA | CASSLSSGMNSYNEQFF | TGCGCCAGCAGCTTGAGTTCGGGGATGAACAGCTACAATGAGCAGTTCTTC
TRBJ2-1 | TRBD1 | TRBV7-9 | NA | CASSFFEGALNNEQFF | TGTGCCAGCAGCTTTTTCGAGGGGGCCCTTAACAATGAGCAGTTCTTC
TRBJ2-3 | NA | TRBV7-9 | NA | CASSLVEGAGTDTQYF | TGTGCCAGCAGCTTAGTGGAGGGGGCCGGCACAGATACGCAGTATTTT
TRBJ2-7 | NA | TRBV2 | NA | CASRQQGFTEQYF | TGTGCCAGCAGACAACAGGGATTTACCGAGCAGTACTTC
TRBJ2-3 | NA | TRBV9 | NA | CASSGNSAGDTQYF | TGTGCCAGCAGCGGGAATTCGGCTGGAGATACGCAGTATTTT
TRBJ2-7 | NA | TRBV7-1 | NA | CASSPRREEQYF | TGTGCCAGCAGCCCCAGACGTGAAGAGCAGTACTTC
TRBJ1-2 | NA | TRBV6-1 | few | CASQGRTLLLYGYTF | TGTGCCAGCCAAGGAAGGACCTTACTCCTCTATGGCTACACCTTC
TRBJ1-4 | NA | TRBV29-1 | NA | CSVVTGISNEKLFF | TGCAGCGTAGTCACAGGGATTTCTAATGAAAAACTGTTTTTT